These 26 T cell receptor beta chains were sequenced from one sample in a study of cytomegalovirus exposure and HLA in healthy donors. PCR involved 60 Vbeta and 13 Jbeta primers. Libraries were prepared by immunoSEQ multiplex PCR; TCRdb keeps only in-frame clonotypes and omits some of them. The top ten clones hold less than 3.5% of a sample with more than 100,000 clones, approximately 64% of them seen once. The sequencing input was PBMCs. The receptors shown here come from a woman in her 50s in good health and CMV-seronegative.

This chain links TRBV4-3 with TRBJ2-1, with 7 positions matching TRBD2. The CDR3 totals 16 residues. V dropped 2 bases and J dropped 4; count of bases not matched to a gene: 8. The germline CDR1 and CDR2 sequences are LGHNA and YSLEER. The CDR3 DNA follows: TGCGCCAGCAGCCAATCTAGGGCTAGCGGTTACAATGAGCAGTTCTTC. Its translation is CASSQSRASGYNEQFF.

This rearrangement joins TRBV5-1 to TRBJ2-3, with 7 bases matching TRBD2. Per germline, CDR1 SGHRS and CDR2 YFSETQ. V was clipped by 2 bases and J by 2 bases; unmatched bases: 11. The CDR3 extends over 17 amino acids. The CDR3 DNA follows: TGCGCCAGCAGCTTTGGTGGCGGGAGTGCGGACACAGATACGCAGTATTTT. Its protein is CASSFGGGSADTDTQYF.

This chain joins TRBV11-2 and TRBJ2-3; 11 bases align to TRBD2. J was trimmed by 2 bases and V by 0 bases; bases with no gene match: 7. The CDR3 is made up of 18 amino acids. Germline values: CDR1 SGHAT, CDR2 FQNNGV. The CDR3 region is CASSLDLSSGGYTDTQYF. The CDR3 DNA follows: TGTGCCAGCAGCTTAGATCTTTCTAGCGGGGGGTACACAGATACGCAGTATTTT.

This rearrangement joins TRBV30 to TRBJ1-3, with 9 nucleotides matching TRBD1. This CDR3 has 16 residues. Germline V gene sequence: CDR1 GTSNPN, CDR2 SVGIG (reference sequence). The junction had 6 bases not matched to a gene; V was cut back by 3 bases and J by 0 bases. The CDR3 nucleotides are TGTGCCTGGAGCCGGGACAGGGCGTTCTCTGGAAACACCATATATTTT. It codes for CAWSRDRAFSGNTIYF.

The CDR3 region is CASSLQLTSGHNEQFF. CDR3 nucleotide sequence: TGTGCCAGCAGCTTACAACTGACTAGCGGGCACAATGAGCAGTTCTTC. The chain couples TRBV7-2 to TRBJ2-1, with 10 bases fitting TRBD2. CDR1 and CDR2 from the germline V gene are SGHTA and FQGNSA. CDR3 length equals 16 residues. V gave up 2 bases and J gave up 5 bases; unmatched junction bases: 6.

Here the CDR3 reads CASSLPGTVVQTQYF. For the CDR3, the DNA is TGTGCCAGCAGCTTACCCGGGACAGTAGTTCAGACCCAGTACTTC. The rearrangement uses TRBV7-2 and TRBJ2-5; the match to TRBD1 covers 7 bases. Germline CDR1 and CDR2: SGHTA and FQGNSA. V dropped 2 bases and J dropped 6; count of bases not matched to a gene: 9. CDR3 length equals 15 residues.

This chain uses TRBV7-2 with TRBJ2-1, with TRBD2 as a possible D gene (6 bases). The CDR3 is 16 amino acids. Between the trimmed V and J ends, which lost 0 bases and 3 bases, there was a span of 12 bases. Germline lookup yields CDR1 SGHTA and CDR2 FQGNSA. The CDR3 bases are TGTGCCAGCAGCTTAGCTAGCGGAGGCAACTACAATGAGCAGTTCTTC. Its translation: CASSLASGGNYNEQFF.

The rearrangement joins TRBV6-5 to TRBJ2-7; TRBD1 matches at 7 bases. The CDR3 is made up of 13 amino acids. With V trimmed by 6 bases and J by 2 bases, 4 bases remained unmatched. Germline V CDR1 and CDR2: MNHEY, SVGAGI. CDR3 sequence reads: CASSIQGTYEQYF. CDR3 DNA: TGTGCCAGCAGCATACAGGGGACCTACGAGCAGTACTTC.

V gene TRBV7-6 combines with J gene TRBJ2-7, with TRBD1 identical over 8 bases. The CDR3 sequence is 15 residues long. Germline trimming cut 3 bases from V and 5 bases from J; bases unmatched to any gene: 9. In germline, CDR1 is SGHVS, CDR2 FNYEAQ. CDR3 coding DNA: TGTGCCAGCAGCTTGACAGGGGAAAGGTTGAACGAGCAGTACTTC. This gives the protein CASSLTGERLNEQYF.

In its sample, this clone was seen once. The chain uses TRBV9 and TRBJ2-5; 12 bases are a match to TRBD1. The CDR3 is made up of 15 amino acids. V was pared by 4 bases and J by 4 bases, with 5 bases of the junction left unmatched. CDR1 is SGDLS and CDR2 is YYNGEE in the germline V gene. The CDR3 DNA reads TGTGCCAGCAGCCCGGGACAGGGGGCTGGAGAGACCCAGTACTTC. This gives the protein CASSPGQGAGETQYF.

The rearrangement uses TRBV5-4 and TRBJ1-4, with D possibly being TRBD1 (5 bases). The germline V gene has CDR1 SGHNT and CDR2 YYREEE (reference sequence). The germline V and J ends were trimmed by 4 bases and 6 bases, with 16 bases remaining between them. The CDR3 length is 15 residues. The chain's CDR3 is CASSAGGQGDEKLFF. CDR3 nucleotides: TGTGCCAGCAGCGCCGGAGGGCAGGGCGATGAAAAACTGTTTTTT.

Concerning this clone itself: The same CDR3 also results from other DNA sequences found in this sample. The chain combines TRBV27 with TRBJ2-5; the match to TRBD1 covers 10 bases. The germline V gene has CDR1 MNHEY and CDR2 SMNVEV (reference sequence). The CDR3 loop spans 15 amino acids. The trim removed 4 bases at V and 5 bases at J, leaving 7 bases unmatched. The CDR3: CASSSGQGRVETQYF. In DNA, the CDR3 is TGTGCCAGCAGTTCGGGACAGGGGAGAGTCGAGACCCAGTACTTC.

The chain combines TRBV30 with TRBJ1-1, with TRBD1 identical over 8 bases. The CDR3 has 13 residues. V lost 4 bases and J lost 5; bases outside the gene matches: 6. CDR1 and CDR2 (germline): GTSNPN, SVGIG (reference sequence). The CDR3 is CAWTPQGGTEAFF. The CDR3 DNA reads as TGTGCCTGGACCCCACAGGGGGGGACTGAAGCTTTCTTT.

For this clone: Relative to the germline gene, one junction end is altered; a read error may explain this. The CDR3 reads CASSPGLSGGGQETQYF. The CDR3 DNA reads as TGTGCTAGCAGCCCAGGCCTTAGCGGGGGGGGGCAAGAGACCCAGTACTTC. The chain uses TRBV7-7 and TRBJ2-5; the match to TRBD2 covers 11 bases. This CDR3 is built from 17 residues. The germline gives CDR1 SSHAT, CDR2 FNYEAQ (reference sequence).

This clone was found a few times. The V gene is TRBV15, the J gene TRBJ1-2, with 8 bases matching TRBD1. The V gene's germline CDR1 is LNHNV and CDR2 YYDKDF (reference sequence). Losses at the gene ends were 2 bases for V and 4 bases for J; bases not matched to a gene: 12. The CDR3 totals 17 residues. CDR3 sequence (DNA): TGTGCCACCAGCAGACTAATCCCCCGACAGGGGTCCTATGGCTACACCTTC. It encodes CATSRLIPRQGSYGYTF.

This chain uses TRBV10-1 with TRBJ1-2; no firm D call. The V gene lost 7 bases and the J gene lost 7 bases, with 4 bases spanning the gap. The CDR3 loop spans 9 amino acids. The germline CDR1 and CDR2 sequences are WNHNN and SYGVQD (reference sequence). The CDR3: CASISGYTF. The CDR3 DNA follows: TGCGCCAGCATTAGTGGCTACACCTTC.

The chain is built from TRBV6-5 and TRBJ1-5; TRBD1 might be the D (5 bases). The V end was cut by 4 bases, the J end by 2 bases, with 9 bases between. The CDR3 consists of 14 residues. Germline CDR1 is MNHEY and CDR2 is SVGAGI. The CDR3 region is CASSSSGGNQPQHF. In DNA, the CDR3 is TGTGCCAGCAGTTCATCGGGGGGCAATCAGCCCCAGCATTTT.

The table lists this clone with a few counts. The chain links TRBV28 to TRBJ2-3, with a tentative D call TRBD2 (6 bases). The V and J ends lost 2 bases and 0 bases respectively, with 9 bases between them. Looked up from germline, CDR1 is MDHEN and CDR2 is SYDVKM. The CDR3 length is 15 residues. The CDR3, as DNA: TGTGCCAGCAGTTTAGCGGGACCTAGCACAGATACGCAGTATTTT. This gives the protein CASSLAGPSTDTQYF.

This sequence joins TRBV10-3 and TRBJ2-2; no definite D call. Between the trimmed V and J ends, which lost 4 bases and 5 bases, there was a span of 11 bases. CDR1 is ENHRY, CDR2 SYGVKD, per germline. This CDR3 has 14 amino acids. CDR3 residues: CAISGLADTGELFF. The CDR3 DNA follows: TGTGCCATCAGTGGGTTAGCTGATACCGGGGAGCTGTTTTTT.

The chain couples TRBV29-1 to TRBJ1-2, with D unclear. Trimming left V 4 bases short and J 2 bases short, with 8 bases between. CDR1 SQVTM and CDR2 ANQGSEA come from the germline V gene. This CDR3 has 12 residues. The CDR3 sequence: CSVAGRNYGYTF. In nucleotides, the CDR3 is TGCAGCGTTGCAGGCAGAAACTATGGCTACACCTTC.

V and J are TRBV7-2 and TRBJ2-1; D is undetermined. Germline V gene lookup returns CDR1 SGHTA and CDR2 FQGNSA. V dropped 6 bases and J dropped 6 bases, with 12 bases sitting between them. This CDR3 region has 13 residues. The CDR3 DNA is TGTGCCAGCAGGCCCCCCTACCCCAATGAGCAGTTCTTC. As protein: CASRPPYPNEQFF.

The V gene is TRBV29-1, the J gene TRBJ1-1; the match to TRBD1 covers 9 bases. The CDR3 is 14 residues long. The V segment lost 6 bases and the J segment 7 bases; nucleotides outside the gene matches: 12. CDR1 and CDR2 (germline): SQVTM, ANQGSEA. CDR3 protein: CSVSLGTGYNEAFF. DNA of the CDR3: TGCAGCGTCTCTCTAGGGACAGGGTATAATGAAGCTTTCTTT. The variable domain in full, completed from reference TRBV29-1 and TRBJ1-1, reads SAVISQKPSRDICQRGTSLTIQCQVDSQVTMMFWYRQQPGQSLTLIATANQGSEATYESGFVIDKFPISRPNLTFSTLTVSNMSPEDSSIYLCSVSLGTGYNEAFFGQGTRLTVV.

CDR3 coding DNA: TGCGCCAGCAGCTTGGGGCTAGCGGGAGTCTACAATGAGCAGTTCTTC. Protein product: CASSLGLAGVYNEQFF. V and J are TRBV5-1 and TRBJ2-1; 10 bases line up with TRBD2. Germline CDR1 is SGHRS and CDR2 is YFSETQ. This CDR3 spans 16 amino acids. V lost 0 bases, J lost 3 bases, and 3 bases stayed unmatched.

The genes are TRBV7-8 and TRBJ2-1, with D possibly being TRBD2 (5 bases). Germline-derived CDR1 and CDR2 are SGHVS and FQNEAQ. The CDR3 loop spans 16 amino acids. Trimming took off 5 bases at V and 6 bases at J, with 20 bases between the two ends. DNA of the CDR3: TGTGCCAGCAGCCCCAAATATTTAGGGAGTTTCAATGAGCAGTTCTTC. This gives the protein CASSPKYLGSFNEQFF.

Only a few counts were recorded for this clone. The rearrangement uses TRBV5-1 and TRBJ2-1; 7 bases line up with TRBD1. The J segment lost 4 bases and the V segment lost 1 base, leaving 5 bases of the junction unmatched. This CDR3 region has 15 residues. Germline V gene data show CDR1 as SGHRS and CDR2 as YFSETQ. The CDR3, as DNA: TGCGCCAGCAGCTTGAGCGGACAGGAGTACAATGAGCAGTTCTTC. The encoded protein is CASSLSGQEYNEQFF.

CDR3 loop: CASSRIPRQGAHTDTQYF. Here the CDR3 DNA reads TGCGCCAGCAGCCGAATTCCGCGACAGGGGGCCCACACAGATACGCAGTATTTT. The chain has TRBV23-1 and TRBJ2-3; 10 positions agree with TRBD1. TRBV23-1 is an open reading frame, and its role is uncertain. The CDR3 spans 18 residues. With 6 bases clipped from V and 2 bases from J, the junction kept 14 bases outside the gene matches.